Presented here are 2 T cell receptor beta chains from one specimen sequenced in a study of identical twins. TCRdb reanalysed the 5' RACE reads using MiXCR and keeps one entry per CDR3 protein. This sample carries approximately 690,000 distinct CDR3 sequences, around 6% of them seen once, and the ten largest clones take 1.5% to 2%. The specimen was naive T cells sorted from blood. The receptors stem from a man aged 18-30 years in good health.

This clonotype appeared many times. This chain links TRBV10-3 with TRBJ2-1; TRBD2 agrees at 8 bases. Trimming cost V 3 bases and J 4 bases; bases outside gene matches: 11. Germline V CDR1 and CDR2: ENHRY, SYGVKD. This CDR3 comprises 17 residues. The CDR3 nucleotides read TGTGCCATCAGTGAAGTTCTAGCGGGTTACCCTTACAATGAGCAGTTCTTC. The encoded protein is CAISEVLAGYPYNEQFF.

This clonotype was observed a few times. The genes are TRBV5-6 and TRBJ2-7; D not resolved. Germline V gene sequence: CDR1 SGHDT, CDR2 YYEEEE. Trimming stripped 4 bases from V and 5 bases from J, with 13 bases between. The CDR3 sequence is 13 residues long. CDR3 nucleotide sequence: TGTGCCAGCAGCAGCACACCAACGAACGAGCAGTACTTC. This codes for CASSSTPTNEQYF.